Each of the 23 T cell receptor beta chains below was sequenced from the same sample in a study of blood T cells in healthy people across ages (dated by TCRdb to between 2015 and 2016). The library was built by means of 5' RACE. TCRdb shows the sequencer as Illumina HiSeq 2500. A second PCR of roughly 7 to 11 cycles was performed with a sample-barcoded 5' primer and a J-beta primer mix. Using fastp trimming at Q25 and MiXCR clonotype assembly, TCRdb reanalyzed the public sequencing data and kept in-frame beta chains. Here each entry gathers all rows of one CDR3 protein and keeps the most common genes and DNA. This sample holds around 1.7 million distinct CDR3 sequences; roughly 27% were observed only once. The ten largest clones capture more than 6% of the sample. Sequencing input: blood. These receptors originate from a woman aged 25 to 39 in good health.

V usage is TRBV7-2 and J usage is TRBJ1-2; 9 bases agree with TRBD1. Looked up from germline, CDR1 is SGHTA and CDR2 is FQGNSA. V lost 5 bases to trimming and J lost 7 bases; unmatched junction nucleotides: 11. This CDR3 is 15 amino acids long. The CDR3 DNA sequence: TGTGCCAGCAGCCTGTCGGTTGGGACAGGGTCTGGCTACACCTTC. Encoded protein: CASSLSVGTGSGYTF. Full variable domain (remainder filled in from reference TRBV7-2 and TRBJ1-2): GAGVSQSPSNKVTEKGKDVELRCDPISGHTALYWYRQSLGQGLEFLIYFQGNSAPDKSGLPSDRFSAERTGGSVSTLTIQRTQQEDSAVYLCASSLSVGTGSGYTFGSGTRLTVV.

This clonotype turned up a few times. The gene calls are TRBV5-1 and TRBJ1-1, with TRBD1 identical over 7 bases. The CDR3 contains 15 residues. Trimming took 4 bases from V and 1 from J; bases not matched to a gene: 7. Germline CDR1 and CDR2: SGHRS and YFSETQ. CDR3 nucleotides: TGCGCCAGCAGCCCAGGGGGGAGGGCGAACACTGAAGCTTTCTTT. Its translation is CASSPGGRANTEAFF.

This chain connects TRBV29-1 to TRBJ1-1, with D unresolved. In germline, CDR1 is SQVTM, CDR2 ANQGSEA. The CDR3 contains 12 residues. CDR3 nucleotides: TGCACCTCGCGTCGGATGAACACTGAAGCTTTCTTT. It is translated as CTSRRMNTEAFF.

The table lists this clonotype with a few counts. CDR3 sequence: CASSQDPDLWSADTQYF. CDR3 nucleotide sequence: TGTGCCAGCAGCCAAGACCCGGACTTGTGGTCAGCAGATACGCAGTATTTT. The gene calls are TRBV3-1 and TRBJ2-3; possible D gene TRBD2, 5 bases. The germline V gene encodes CDR1 LGHDT and CDR2 YNNKEL (reference sequence). The V gene lost 0 bases and the J gene lost 4 bases, with 17 bases spanning the gap. The CDR3 is 17 residues long.

The chain combines TRBV18 with TRBJ1-3, with D uncertain. The V gene lost 2 bases and the J gene lost 0 bases, with 14 bases spanning the gap. The CDR3 has 17 amino acids. Germline CDR1 and CDR2: KGHSH and LQKENI. The CDR3 DNA reads as TGTGCCAGCTCACCATTATCATTACGGAGCTCTGGAAACACCATATATTTT. It specifies CASSPLSLRSSGNTIYF.

With regard to this clonotype: Given a much more abundant clone one base away, this may be a read error. V and J are TRBV4-1 and TRBJ2-4, with D maybe TRBD2 (5 bases). Germline V gene lookup returns CDR1 MGHRA and CDR2 YSYEKL. Trimming took 4 bases from V and 5 from J, leaving 15 bases between them. The CDR3 runs 15 residues. CDR3 DNA: TGCGCCAGCAGCCGGCCGGAGGAACGAGAAAACATTCAGTACTTC. Its translation: CASSRPEERENIQYF.

The V and J genes are TRBV5-1 and TRBJ2-7; a possible D gene is TRBD1 (5 bases). The end of the DNA aligns better with TRBJ2-5, so the J call may be wrong. The CDR3 is 14 residues long. Germline V gene lookup returns CDR1 SGHRS and CDR2 YFSETQ. The CDR3 loop is CASSLFRGGETQYF. The CDR3 DNA is TGCGCCAGCAGCTTGTTTAGGGGCGGAGAGACCCAGTACTTC.

This clonotype showed up just a few times. The chain joins TRBV15 to TRBJ2-7; 8 bases agree with TRBD2. This CDR3 is built from 14 residues. The V gene's germline CDR1 is LNHNV and CDR2 YYDKDF (reference sequence). Trimming took 3 bases from V and 4 from J; bases not matched to a gene: 5. The CDR3 spells CATSSSGVRYEQYF. CDR3 coding DNA: TGTGCCACCAGCAGTAGCGGGGTAAGGTACGAGCAGTACTTC.

This clonotype has only a few counts. The gene calls are TRBV7-9 and TRBJ2-7; unclear D gene. Trimming cost V 5 bases and J 4 bases, with 21 bases left between them. Per the germline V gene, CDR1 is SEHNR and CDR2 is FQNEAQ (reference sequence). CDR3 length: 16 residues. The DNA of the CDR3 is TGTGCCAGCAGCCCAAAGGTCCAGGACGTCTGGTACGAGCAGTACTTC. Translated: CASSPKVQDVWYEQYF.

This clonotype was detected many times. This chain links TRBV29-1 with TRBJ2-1; 9 bases fit TRBD1. V shed 0 bases, J shed 12 bases, and the junction held 6 bases outside the gene matches. The CDR3 extends over 13 amino acids. The V gene's germline CDR1 is SQVTM and CDR2 ANQGSEA. The CDR3 protein is CSVEDEGTGMQFF. Here the CDR3 DNA reads TGCAGCGTTGAAGATGAGGGGACAGGGATGCAGTTCTTC.

The chain combines TRBV7-2 with TRBJ1-2; no firm D call. Trimming shortened V by 5 bases and J by 3 bases, and 13 bases separated the two germline ends. Germline CDR1 is SGHTA and CDR2 is FQGNSA. The CDR3 length is 14 residues. CDR3 sequence (DNA): TGTGCCAGCAGCCAAGACTGGGAATACTATGGCTACACCTTC. This sequence encodes CASSQDWEYYGYTF.

Regarding this clonotype: A much larger clone sits a single nucleotide away, making a read error possible. The V and J genes are TRBV6-6 and TRBJ2-3, with a weak D call TRBD2 (5 bases). V was trimmed by 6 bases and J by 0 bases, leaving 19 bases between them. The CDR3 consists of 17 residues. Germline CDR1 and CDR2: MNHNY and SVGAGI (reference sequence). Here the CDR3 reads CASRPDPERRSTDTQYF. CDR3 sequence (DNA): TGTGCCAGCAGACCCGATCCTGAGCGGAGAAGCACAGATACGCAGTATTTT.

The CDR3: CASSFLTGGRTYTQYF. CDR3 DNA: TGCGCCAGCAGCTTCCTAACGGGGGGCAGAACATATACGCAGTATTTT. The genes are TRBV5-1 and TRBJ2-3, with a possible D match to TRBD2 (7 bases). CDR3 length: 16 amino acids. Germline CDR1 SGHRS, CDR2 YFSETQ. The V end lost 2 bases, the J end lost 7 bases, and 20 bases lay between the germline ends.

This clonotype turned up a few times. The chain carries TRBV6-2 or TRBV6-3 and TRBJ1-6; 10 positions agree with TRBD1. CDR3 length: 14 residues. CDR1 and CDR2 (germline): MNHEY, SVGEGT. V was pared by 10 bases and J by 4 bases, with 4 bases of the junction left unmatched. The CDR3 nucleotides are TGTGCCACCGGACAGGGGGAGTATAATTCACCCCTCCACTTT. Amino acids: CATGQGEYNSPLHF.

This clonotype was picked up a small number of times. This sequence joins TRBV15 and TRBJ2-1, with D tentatively TRBD1 or TRBD2 (6 bases each). The CDR3 totals 13 residues. The germline V gene encodes CDR1 LNHNV and CDR2 YYDKDF (reference sequence). Deletions cut 8 bases from V and 12 bases from J, with 20 bases between. The CDR3 DNA reads TGTGCCACCTCTTCCCGGGGGCCAGAAGGGCAGTTCTTC. This encodes CATSSRGPEGQFF. Filled out from reference TRBV15 and TRBJ2-1, the complete variable domain reads DAMVIQNPRYQVTQFGKPVTLSCSQTLNHNVMYWYQQKSSQAPKLLFHYYDKDFNNEADTPDNFQSRRPNTSFCFLDIRSPGLGDTAMYLCATSSRGPEGQFFGPGTRLTVL.

Ten or more counts support this clonotype. The chain is built from TRBV6-6 and TRBJ1-2; possible D gene TRBD1, 6 bases. The CDR3 extends over 17 amino acids. CDR1 is MNHNY, CDR2 SVGAGI, per germline (reference sequence). V lost 5 bases and J 5 bases, leaving 24 bases between the germline ends. CDR3 protein: CASSPTNSWGRGYGYTF. CDR3 coding DNA: TGTGCCAGCAGTCCGACAAATTCGTGGGGGAGGGGGTATGGCTACACCTTC.

Points on this clonotype: This sequence may be a read error, since a much larger clone differs from it by one base. The J gene is TRBJ2-1, the V gene TRBV6-1; D unresolved. This CDR3 is 14 amino acids long. Germline CDR1 and CDR2: MNHNS and SASEGT. The CDR3, as DNA: TGTGCCGGCAGTCCCCATTCGTCCTACAATGAGCAGTTCTTC. The encoded protein is CAGSPHSSYNEQFF.

Of note for this clonotype: One base away lies a much larger clone, so this may be a sequencing read error. This chain connects TRBV29-1 to TRBJ2-1, with D perhaps assigned TRBD1 or TRBD2 (5 bases each). Gene TRBJ2-7 matches the end of the DNA better, so the J call may be wrong. The CDR3 contains 16 residues. Germline assignment: CDR1 SQVTM and CDR2 ANQGSEA. The CDR3 loop reads CSVTGAAGSSYNEQYF. Here the CDR3 DNA reads TGCAGCGTTACTGGGGCGGCGGGTAGCTCCTACAATGAGCAGTACTTC.

This clonotype was seen a handful of times. This chain connects TRBV11-2 to TRBJ2-7; TRBD2 aligns across 11 bases. J was trimmed by 5 bases and V by 1 base; bases with no gene match: 4. The CDR3 covers 15 residues. Per germline, CDR1 SGHAT and CDR2 FQNNGV. CDR3: CASSLALAGVHEQYF. The CDR3 DNA sequence: TGTGCCAGCAGCTTAGCACTAGCGGGAGTGCACGAGCAGTACTTC.

This clonotype was recorded a few times. The chain uses TRBV9 and TRBJ2-3, with D perhaps matching TRBD2 (5 bases). The germline V gene encodes CDR1 SGDLS and CDR2 YYNGEE. With 0 bases removed from V and 0 bases from J, the gap between germline ends came to 8 bases. The length of the CDR3 is 15 residues. CDR3: CASSVEGVSTDTQYF. CDR3 in DNA: TGTGCCAGCAGCGTAGAGGGAGTCAGCACAGATACGCAGTATTTT.

The chain has TRBV20-1 and TRBJ2-3; 9 bases map to TRBD1. The germline CDR1 and CDR2 sequences are DFQATT and SNEGSKA (reference sequence). Trimming at V came to 2 bases and at J to 4 bases, leaving 7 bases not matched to a gene. The CDR3 is 15 residues long. The CDR3 DNA sequence: TGCAGTGCTAGATTGCCGGGACAGGGTGCAGATACGCAGTATTTT. Its translation is CSARLPGQGADTQYF.

Many counts were recorded for this clonotype. The chain uses TRBV27 and TRBJ2-7; D not resolved. Trimming took off 2 bases at V and 2 bases at J, with 13 bases between the two ends. The germline CDR1 and CDR2 sequences are MNHEY and SMNVEV (reference sequence). The CDR3 extends over 15 amino acids. The DNA for the CDR3 is TGTGCCAGCAGTTTAAAGTTCCACCGGACCTACGAGCAGTACTTC. As protein: CASSLKFHRTYEQYF.

The genes are TRBV4-1 and TRBJ2-7; D gene uncertain. Germline loops: CDR1 MGHRA, CDR2 YSYEKL. This CDR3 has 14 amino acids. V was cut by 2 bases and J by 1 base, with 9 bases left in between. The CDR3 coding sequence is TGCGCCAGCAGCCAACACACCCGGTCCTACGAGCAGTACTTC. It yields the protein CASSQHTRSYEQYF.